The text below deals with one TCR beta chain. Its antigen remains unknown. This sample stems from a study of cytomegalovirus exposure and HLA in healthy donors. In the study overall: Unique TCRs numbering around 85 million, obtained from HLA-typed donors, made up an early data release.

The study, taken as a whole, reports: The availability of immune exposure information extended only to CMV serostatus. In an earlier analysis, about 87% or about 30%: the productive usage of most TCR beta V segments.

V shed 1 base and J shed 1 base, with 17 bases lying between them. Germline loops: CDR1 SGHTA, CDR2 FQGNSA. CDR3 length: 18 amino acids. PCR amplification relied on 60 Vbeta primers (plus 13 Jbeta primers). The repertoire was sequenced with immunoSEQ multiplex PCR; TCRdb's copy has only in-frame clones and lacks some. The table shows about 210,000 clones, with approximately 83% occurring only once. This rearrangement joins TRBV7-2 to TRBJ1-5; D possibly corresponds to TRBD1 (5 bases). The clonotype was recovered from a woman between 50 and 59 years old in good health and CMV-seropositive. The specimen sequenced was PBMCs. The CDR3 DNA sequence: TGTGCCAGCAGCTTAGGAGCCTGGGGCCGGGGGAGCAATCAGCCCCAGCATTTT. It yields the protein CASSLGAWGRGSNQPQHF.